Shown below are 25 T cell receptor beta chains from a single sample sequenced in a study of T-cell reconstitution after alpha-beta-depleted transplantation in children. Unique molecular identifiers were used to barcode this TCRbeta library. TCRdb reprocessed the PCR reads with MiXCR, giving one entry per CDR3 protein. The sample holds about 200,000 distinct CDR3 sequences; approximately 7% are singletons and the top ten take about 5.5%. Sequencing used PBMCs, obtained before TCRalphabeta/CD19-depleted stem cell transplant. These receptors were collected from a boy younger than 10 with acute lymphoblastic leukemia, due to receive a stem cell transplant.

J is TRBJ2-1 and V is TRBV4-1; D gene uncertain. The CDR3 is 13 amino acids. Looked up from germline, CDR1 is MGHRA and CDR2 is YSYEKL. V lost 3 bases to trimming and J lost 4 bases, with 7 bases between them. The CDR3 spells CASSHGRYNEQFF. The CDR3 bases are TGCGCCAGCAGCCATGGGCGGTACAATGAGCAGTTCTTC.

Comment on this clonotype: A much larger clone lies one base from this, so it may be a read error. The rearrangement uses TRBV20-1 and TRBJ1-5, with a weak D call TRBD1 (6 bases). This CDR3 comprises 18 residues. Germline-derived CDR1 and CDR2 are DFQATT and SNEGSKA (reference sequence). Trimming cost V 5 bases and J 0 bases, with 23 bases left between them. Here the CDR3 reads CSAHSRDTAFNSNQPQHF. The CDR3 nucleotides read TGCAGTGCTCATAGTAGGGACACGGCATTTAATAGCAATCAGCCCCAGCATTTT.

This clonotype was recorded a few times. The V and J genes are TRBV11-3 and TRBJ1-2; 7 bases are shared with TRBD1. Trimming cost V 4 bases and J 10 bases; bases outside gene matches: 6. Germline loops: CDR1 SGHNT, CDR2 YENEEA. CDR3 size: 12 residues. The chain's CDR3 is CASSSDRVYYTF. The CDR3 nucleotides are TGTGCCAGCAGCTCAGACAGGGTTTACTACACCTTC.

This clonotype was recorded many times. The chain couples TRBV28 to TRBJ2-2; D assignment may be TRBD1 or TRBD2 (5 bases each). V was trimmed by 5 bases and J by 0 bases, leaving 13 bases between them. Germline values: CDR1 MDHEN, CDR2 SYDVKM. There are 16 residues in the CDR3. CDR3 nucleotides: TGTGCCAGCAGTCCCCCCGGGGCCCCGAACACCGGGGAGCTGTTTTTT. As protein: CASSPPGAPNTGELFF.

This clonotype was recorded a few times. The CDR3 nucleotides read TGTGCCAGCAGGAGCCTAGAGCAGTACTTC. Encoded protein: CASRSLEQYF. The chain is built from TRBV2 and TRBJ2-7; no firm D call. V dropped 6 bases and J dropped 7 bases, with 7 bases sitting between them. Germline loops: CDR1 SNHLY, CDR2 FYNNEI. The CDR3 sequence is 10 residues long. The full variable domain, its missing parts supplied by reference TRBV2 and TRBJ2-7, is EPEVTQTPSHQVTQMGQEVILRCVPISNHLYFYWYRQILGQKVEFLVSFYNNEISEKSEIFDDQFSVERPDGSNFTLKIRSTKLEDSAMYFCASRSLEQYFGPGTRLTVT.

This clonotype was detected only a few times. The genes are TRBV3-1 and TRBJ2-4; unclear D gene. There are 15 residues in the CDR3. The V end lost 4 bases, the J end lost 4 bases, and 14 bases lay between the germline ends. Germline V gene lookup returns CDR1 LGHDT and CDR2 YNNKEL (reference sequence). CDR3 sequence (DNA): TGTGCCAGCAGCCTTAGCAGGAGCACGAAAAACATTCAGTACTTC. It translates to CASSLSRSTKNIQYF. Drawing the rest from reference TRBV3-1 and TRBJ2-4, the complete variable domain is DTAVSQTPKYLVTQMGNDKSIKCEQNLGHDTMYWYKQDSKKFLKIMFSYNNKELIINETVPNRFSPKSPDKAHLNLHINSLELGDSAVYFCASSLSRSTKNIQYFGAGTRLSVL.

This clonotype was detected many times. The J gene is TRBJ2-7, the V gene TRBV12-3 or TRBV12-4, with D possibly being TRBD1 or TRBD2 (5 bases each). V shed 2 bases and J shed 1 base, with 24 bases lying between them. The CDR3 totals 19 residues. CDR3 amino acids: CASSLFRSGLGDGSYEQYF. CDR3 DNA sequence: TGTGCCAGCAGTTTATTTCGGTCCGGCTTAGGGGACGGATCCTACGAGCAGTACTTC.

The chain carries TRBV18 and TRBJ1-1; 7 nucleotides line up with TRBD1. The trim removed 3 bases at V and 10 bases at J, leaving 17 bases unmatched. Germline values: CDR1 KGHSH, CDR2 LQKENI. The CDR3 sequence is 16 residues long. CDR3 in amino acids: CASSPFTRSGGGRAFF. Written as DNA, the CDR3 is TGTGCCAGCTCACCTTTTACTCGGTCAGGGGGAGGTCGAGCTTTCTTT.

CDR3 nucleotide sequence: TGTGCCAGTAGCGAAGGACAGATCTACGAGCAGTACTTC. This codes for CASSEGQIYEQYF. The chain recombines TRBV19 with TRBJ2-7, with D possibly TRBD1 on 6 matching bases. This CDR3 has 13 residues. The V end lost 6 bases, the J end lost 3 bases, and 12 bases lay between the germline ends. Germline V lookup: CDR1 LNHDA, CDR2 SQIVND (reference sequence).

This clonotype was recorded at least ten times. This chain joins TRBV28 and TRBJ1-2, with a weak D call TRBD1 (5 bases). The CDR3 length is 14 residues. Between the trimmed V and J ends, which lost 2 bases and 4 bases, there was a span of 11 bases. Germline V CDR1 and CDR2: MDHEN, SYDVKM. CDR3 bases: TGTGCCAGCAGTTTACCATACAGGACCTATGGCTACACCTTC. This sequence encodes CASSLPYRTYGYTF.

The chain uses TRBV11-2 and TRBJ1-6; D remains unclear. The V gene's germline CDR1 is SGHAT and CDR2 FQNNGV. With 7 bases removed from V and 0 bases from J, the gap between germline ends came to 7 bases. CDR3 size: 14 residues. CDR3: CASTLSSYNSPLHF. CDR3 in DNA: TGTGCCAGCACCCTCTCCTCCTATAATTCACCCCTCCACTTT.

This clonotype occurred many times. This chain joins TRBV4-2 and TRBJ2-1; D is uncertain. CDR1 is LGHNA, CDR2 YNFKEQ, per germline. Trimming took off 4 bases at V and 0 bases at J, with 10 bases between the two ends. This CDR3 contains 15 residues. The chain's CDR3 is CASSPSQSSYNEQFF. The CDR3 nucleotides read TGTGCCAGCAGCCCCTCCCAAAGCTCCTACAATGAGCAGTTCTTC.

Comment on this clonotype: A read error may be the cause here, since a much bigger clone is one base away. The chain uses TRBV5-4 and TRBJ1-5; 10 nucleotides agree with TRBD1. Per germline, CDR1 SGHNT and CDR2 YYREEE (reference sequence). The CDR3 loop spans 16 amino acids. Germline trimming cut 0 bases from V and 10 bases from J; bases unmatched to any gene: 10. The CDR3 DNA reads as TGTGCCAGCAGCTTGGCCCTGGACAGGGGGTCTCATCCCCAGCATTTT. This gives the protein CASSLALDRGSHPQHF.

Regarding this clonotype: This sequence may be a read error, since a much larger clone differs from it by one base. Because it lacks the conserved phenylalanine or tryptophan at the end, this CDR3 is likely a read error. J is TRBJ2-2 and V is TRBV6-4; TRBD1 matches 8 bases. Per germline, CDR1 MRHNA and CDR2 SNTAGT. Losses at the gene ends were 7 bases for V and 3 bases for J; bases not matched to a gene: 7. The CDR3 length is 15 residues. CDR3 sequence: CASKTQGGDTGELFS. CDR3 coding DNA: TGTGCCAGCAAGACACAGGGGGGCGACACCGGGGAGCTGTTTTCT.

For the CDR3, the DNA is TGTGCCAGCAGCGTTGGTCGGGACAGGGGCCTCTACGAGCAGTACTTC. It encodes CASSVGRDRGLYEQYF. The chain links TRBV9 to TRBJ2-7; 10 positions match TRBD1. J was trimmed by 3 bases and V by 2 bases; bases with no gene match: 8. CDR3 length equals 16 residues. CDR1 is SGDLS and CDR2 is YYNGEE in the germline V gene.

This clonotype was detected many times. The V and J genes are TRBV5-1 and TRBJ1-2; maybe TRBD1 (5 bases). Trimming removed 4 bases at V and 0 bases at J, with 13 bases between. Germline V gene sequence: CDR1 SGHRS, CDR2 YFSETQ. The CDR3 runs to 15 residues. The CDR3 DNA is TGCGCCAGCAGCCCACAGGTGTCCACTAACTATGGCTACACCTTC. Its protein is CASSPQVSTNYGYTF.

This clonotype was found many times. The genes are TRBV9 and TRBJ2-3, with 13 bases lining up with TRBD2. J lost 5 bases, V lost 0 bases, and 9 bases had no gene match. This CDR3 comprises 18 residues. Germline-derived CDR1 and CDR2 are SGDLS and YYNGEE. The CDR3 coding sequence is TGTGCCAGCAGCGTAGGGACTAGCGGGGGTTCCCAGGGAGATACGCAGTATTTT. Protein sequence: CASSVGTSGGSQGDTQYF. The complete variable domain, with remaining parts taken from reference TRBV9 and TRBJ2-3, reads DSGVTQTPKHLITATGQRVTLRCSPRSGDLSVYWYQQSLDQGLQFLIQYYNGEERAKGNILERFSAQQFPDLHSELNLSSLELGDSALYFCASSVGTSGGSQGDTQYFGPGTRLTVL.

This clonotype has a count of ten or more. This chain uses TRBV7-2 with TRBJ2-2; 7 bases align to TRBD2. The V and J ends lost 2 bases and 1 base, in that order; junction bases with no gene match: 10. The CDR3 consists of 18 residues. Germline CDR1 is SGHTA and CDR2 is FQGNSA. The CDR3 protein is CASSLFLKTSRNTGELFF. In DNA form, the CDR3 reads TGTGCCAGCAGCTTATTCTTGAAGACTAGCAGGAACACCGGGGAGCTGTTTTTT. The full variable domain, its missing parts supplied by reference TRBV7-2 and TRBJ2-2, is GAGVSQSPSNKVTEKGKDVELRCDPISGHTALYWYRQSLGQGLEFLIYFQGNSAPDKSGLPSDRFSAERTGGSVSTLTIQRTQQEDSAVYLCASSLFLKTSRNTGELFFGEGSRLTVL.

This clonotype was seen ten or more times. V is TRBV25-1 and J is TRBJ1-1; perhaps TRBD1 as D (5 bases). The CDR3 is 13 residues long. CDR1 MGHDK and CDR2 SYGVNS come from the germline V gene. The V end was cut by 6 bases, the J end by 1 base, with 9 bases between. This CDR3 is CASRGRGNTEAFF. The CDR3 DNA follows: TGTGCCAGCAGGGGACGGGGGAACACTGAAGCTTTCTTT.

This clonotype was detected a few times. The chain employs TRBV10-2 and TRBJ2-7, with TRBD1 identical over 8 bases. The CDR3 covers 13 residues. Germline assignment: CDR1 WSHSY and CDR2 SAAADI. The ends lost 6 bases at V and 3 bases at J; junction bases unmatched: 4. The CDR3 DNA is TGCGCCAGCAGGCCAGGGGGCGTCTACGAGCAGTACTTC. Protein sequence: CASRPGGVYEQYF.

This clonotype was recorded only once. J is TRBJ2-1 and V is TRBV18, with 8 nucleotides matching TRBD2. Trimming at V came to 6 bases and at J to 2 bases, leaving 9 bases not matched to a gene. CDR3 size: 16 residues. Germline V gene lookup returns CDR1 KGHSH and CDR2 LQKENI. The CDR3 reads CASSPKTSAAYNEQFF. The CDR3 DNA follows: TGTGCCAGCTCGCCGAAGACTAGCGCGGCCTACAATGAGCAGTTCTTC.

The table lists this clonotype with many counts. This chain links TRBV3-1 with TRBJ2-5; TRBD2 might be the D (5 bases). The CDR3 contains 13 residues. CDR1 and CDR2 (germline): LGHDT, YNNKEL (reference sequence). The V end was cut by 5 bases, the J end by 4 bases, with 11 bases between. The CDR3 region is CASSGSRAETQYF. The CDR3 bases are TGTGCCAGCAGCGGGAGCAGAGCAGAGACCCAGTACTTC.

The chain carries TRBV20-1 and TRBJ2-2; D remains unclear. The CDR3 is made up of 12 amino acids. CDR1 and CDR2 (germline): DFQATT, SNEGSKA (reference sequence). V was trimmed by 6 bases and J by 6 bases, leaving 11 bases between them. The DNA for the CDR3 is TGCAGTGCGAGTCAAGGGCCCGGGGAGCTGTTTTTT. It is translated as CSASQGPGELFF.

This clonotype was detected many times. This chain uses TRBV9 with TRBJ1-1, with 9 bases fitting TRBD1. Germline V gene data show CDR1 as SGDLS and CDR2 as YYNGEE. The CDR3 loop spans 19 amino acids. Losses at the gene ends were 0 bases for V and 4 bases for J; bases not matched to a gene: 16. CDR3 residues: CASSVALGTGRFAGTEAFF. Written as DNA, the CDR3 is TGTGCCAGCAGCGTAGCTTTGGGGACAGGGAGATTTGCGGGCACTGAAGCTTTCTTT.

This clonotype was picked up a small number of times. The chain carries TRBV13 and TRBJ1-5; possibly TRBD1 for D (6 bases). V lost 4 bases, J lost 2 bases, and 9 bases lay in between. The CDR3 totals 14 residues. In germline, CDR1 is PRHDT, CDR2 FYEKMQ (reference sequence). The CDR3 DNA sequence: TGTGCCAGCAGCTCGAGACAGGGCAATCAGCCCCAGCATTTT. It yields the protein CASSSRQGNQPQHF.